The 2 T cell receptor beta chains below were found in one sample sequenced in a study of B cell selection in AIRE deficiency (dated by TCRdb to the late 2010s). CD4+CD127+ cells were sorted as the conventional CD4 T cell population. The library was obtained by the immunoSEQ multiplex PCR assay. Sourced from immuneACCESS, this table was stored by TCRdb with only in-frame sequences that have V and J called. A share of the clones is absent; for the studies checked, an unresolved V gene accounts for under half, and the remainder has no known explanation. This sample comprises about 27,000 clones, roughly 95% of them detected only once. 0.24% of the sample is in the top ten clones. The sample was CD4+CD127+ conventional T cells sorted from PBMCs. The receptors come from a human donor in good health.

This clone was counted only a few times. This chain joins TRBV5-1 and TRBJ2-3, with 7 bases aligning to TRBD2. The CDR3 extends over 17 amino acids. With V trimmed by 0 bases and J by 1 base, 8 bases remained unmatched. CDR1 SGHRS and CDR2 YFSETQ come from the germline V gene. The CDR3 here is CASSLGGLPSGTDTQYF. The CDR3 DNA reads as TGCGCCAGCAGCTTGGGGGGACTACCCTCTGGCACAGATACGCAGTATTTT.

The rearrangement uses TRBV5-1 and TRBJ2-7; 10 nucleotides agree with TRBD2. V lost 5 bases, J lost 0 bases, and 8 bases stayed unmatched. Germline loops: CDR1 SGHRS, CDR2 YFSETQ. The CDR3 is 16 amino acids. CDR3 amino acids: CASSGRTSGHSYEQYF. The CDR3 coding sequence is TGCGCCAGCAGTGGAAGGACTAGCGGACACTCCTACGAGCAGTACTTC.